This record concerns one TCR beta chain sequence. The data belong to a study of blood T cell repertoires in COVID-19. On the study more broadly: The United States, Italy and Spain supplied acute and convalescent COVID-19 samples.

CDR3 size: 14 residues. In germline, CDR1 is SGDLS, CDR2 YYNGEE. V lost 0 bases and J lost 7; bases outside the gene matches: 2. The assay was immunoSEQ multiplex PCR, and TCRdb's table has in-frame clones only and misses some. Among 93,000 or so clones listed, 80% to 90% were seen once. Sequenced: peripheral blood. The clonotype comes from a woman in her sixties or seventies with acute or convalescent COVID-19. The chain employs TRBV9 and TRBJ2-1; TRBD2 matches 9 bases. CDR3 DNA sequence: TGTGCCAGCAGCGTAGTAGCGGGAGTTAATGAGCAGTTCTTC. Translated, it gives CASSVVAGVNEQFF.